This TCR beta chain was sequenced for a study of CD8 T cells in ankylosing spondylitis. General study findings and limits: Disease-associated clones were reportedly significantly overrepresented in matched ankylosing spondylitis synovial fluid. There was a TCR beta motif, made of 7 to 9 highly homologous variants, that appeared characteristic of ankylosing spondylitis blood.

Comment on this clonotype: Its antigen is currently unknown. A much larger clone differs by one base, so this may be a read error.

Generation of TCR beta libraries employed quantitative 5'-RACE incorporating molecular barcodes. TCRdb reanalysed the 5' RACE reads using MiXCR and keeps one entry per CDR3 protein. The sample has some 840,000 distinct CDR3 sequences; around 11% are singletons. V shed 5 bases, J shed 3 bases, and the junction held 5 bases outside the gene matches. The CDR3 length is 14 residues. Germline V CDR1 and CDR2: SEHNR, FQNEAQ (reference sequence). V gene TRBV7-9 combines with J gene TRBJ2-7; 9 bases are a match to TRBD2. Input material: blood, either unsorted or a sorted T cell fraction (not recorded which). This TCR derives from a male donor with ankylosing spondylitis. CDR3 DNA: TGTGCCAGCAGCCCCGGGACTAGCTTCTACGAGCAGTACTTC. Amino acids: CASSPGTSFYEQYF.